This T cell receptor (beta chain) was identified in a study of blood T cell repertoires in COVID-19. Study overall: T cells, B-cell-depleted T cells, or PBMCs supplied cDNA or gDNA.

The CDR3 covers 15 residues. The V gene's germline CDR1 is KGHSH and CDR2 LQKENI. Trimming cost V 3 bases and J 4 bases; bases outside gene matches: 6. As originally analysed: Scientists estimated how many nucleated cells there were by amplifying reference gene primers. Sequencing used immunoSEQ multiplex PCR; TCRdb keeps in-frame clones, though not all of them. The V and J calls and clone size were taken over from that table, and D and trimming were inferred from the DNA. This sample has approximately 170,000 clones, with more than 85% found just once. Sequencing used peripheral blood. V gene TRBV18 combines with J gene TRBJ2-7, with 10 bases identical to TRBD1. This clonotype was sampled from a woman aged 80 or over with COVID-19, enrolled during active disease. The CDR3 spells CASSPGQGGMYEQYF. The CDR3 DNA sequence: TGTGCCAGCTCACCCGGACAGGGGGGAATGTACGAGCAGTACTTC.